This entry lists 8 T cell receptor beta chains sequenced from one sample in a study of beta chain features in type 1 diabetes. Of the isolated RNA, all was reverse transcribed, and so the sequenced material was expressed TCRB transcripts. The protocol was immunoSEQ multiplex PCR, while the TCRdb copy is restricted to in-frame clones and leaves out a portion. Altogether 200,000 to 300,000 clones are present, approximately 11% being singletons, with the ten largest covering about 0.018%. These TCRs' antigens remain unknown. Study results and limitations: There was a moderate but significant shortening of TCRB CDR3s in all four CD4+ subsets of Type 1 diabetes patients.

Sequencing was performed on naive CD4+ T cells from blood. These receptors all stem from a man in his thirties or forties with type 1 diabetes.

The chain links TRBV18 to TRBJ2-5; D is unclear. V lost 2 bases, J lost 5 bases, and 12 bases lay in between. CDR1 and CDR2 from the germline V gene are KGHSH and LQKENI. The CDR3 covers 14 residues. The CDR3 spells CASSPGRQTETQYF. The CDR3 DNA reads TGTGCCAGCTCACCAGGTAGACAAACGGAGACCCAGTACTTC.

The table lists this clone with a few counts. V and J are TRBV27 and TRBJ1-5; tentatively, D is TRBD1 (6 bases). The V gene lost 4 bases and the J gene lost 7 bases, with 11 bases spanning the gap. Germline assignment: CDR1 MNHEY and CDR2 SMNVEV (reference sequence). The CDR3 has 13 amino acids. Here the CDR3 reads CASSYRVGQPQHF. The CDR3 DNA sequence: TGTGCCAGCAGTTACAGGGTGGGGCAGCCCCAGCATTTT.

The CDR3 is CASSVQGAYEQYF. CDR3 DNA sequence: TGCGCCAGCAGCGTACAGGGGGCTTACGAGCAGTACTTC. The chain couples TRBV5-1 to TRBJ2-7; 9 nucleotides line up with TRBD1. The V gene's germline CDR1 is SGHRS and CDR2 YFSETQ. The V gene end was trimmed by 4 bases and the J gene end by 4 bases; junction bases not matched to a gene: 3. CDR3 length: 13 residues.

The V and J genes are TRBV5-1 and TRBJ1-3, with D possibly being TRBD1 (5 bases). The CDR3 totals 16 residues. The V and J ends lost 0 bases and 2 bases respectively, with 12 bases between them. Germline CDR1 reads SGHRS; CDR2 reads YFSETQ. The CDR3 coding sequence is TGCGCCAGCAGCTTGGCTGCAGGGCCCACTGGAAACACCATATATTTT. Protein sequence: CASSLAAGPTGNTIYF.

In its sample, this clone was seen a few times. The V and J genes are TRBV6-6 and TRBJ1-6, with 8 bases lining up with TRBD1. V was clipped by 5 bases and J by 12 bases; unmatched bases: 3. From germline, CDR1 is MNHNY and CDR2 SVGAGI (reference sequence). This CDR3 spans 12 amino acids. The chain's CDR3 is CASSDDRGPLHF. CDR3 DNA sequence: TGTGCCAGCAGTGATGACAGGGGACCCCTCCACTTT.

V and J are TRBV10-3 and TRBJ1-1, with D maybe TRBD1 (5 bases). The CDR3 has 15 amino acids. With 8 bases removed from V and 1 base from J, the gap between germline ends came to 17 bases. The germline V gene encodes CDR1 ENHRY and CDR2 SYGVKD. The CDR3 region has the DNA TGTGCCATCGTTGCCGGTGATGGGGCGAACACTGAAGCTTTCTTT. It codes for CAIVAGDGANTEAFF.

This clone was recorded a few times. In DNA form, the CDR3 reads TGTGCCTGGCGGAGAGGCGGGACCCAGTACTTC. Translated: CAWRRGGTQYF. V usage is TRBV30 and J usage is TRBJ2-5; D is unresolved. Per the germline V gene, CDR1 is GTSNPN and CDR2 is SVGIG (reference sequence). V was shortened by 5 bases and J by 7 bases, with 11 bases between the two germline ends. The CDR3 contains 11 residues.

This clone showed up just a few times. This rearrangement joins TRBV29-1 to TRBJ2-1; 9 nucleotides match TRBD1. CDR1 SQVTM and CDR2 ANQGSEA come from the germline V gene. V was clipped by 6 bases and J by 4 bases; unmatched bases: 7. The CDR3 has 14 residues. For the CDR3, the DNA is TGCAGCGTATCCGGGACAGGGTCATACAATGAGCAGTTCTTC. Amino acid sequence: CSVSGTGSYNEQFF.